The rows below give T cell receptor beta chains drawn from one sample of a study of T cell repertoires in cytomegalovirus infection. These receptors lack a known antigen. TCRdb processed the reads anew with MiXCR; each CDR3 protein has one entry. Among 680,000 or so distinct CDR3 sequences, 33% were seen once, and the ten largest hold about 20%. The sample was cultured PBMCs, taken from culture after CMV antigen stimulation. The receptors come from a human donor in good health (CMV status not recorded). Some clones in this sample may be carry-over from other donors' samples. Each CDR3 is given with its conserved first and last residue. The order of the fields is D gene, J gene, V gene, clone size, CDR3 DNA, CDR3 protein. The D gene is left open where the match is weak. Where a row states a size, it is once, few, many or the class of an expanded clone; other rows omit it.

NA,TRBJ2-1,TRBV7-9,NA,NA,CASSFGPGQGDEQFF
NA,TRBJ2-5,TRBV5-3,NA,TGTGCCAGCAGCACAAATACTATACAAGAGACCCAGTACTTC,CASSTNTIQETQYF
NA,TRBJ1-5,TRBV2,few,TGTGCCAGCAGTGAATCACAGAGGGTATCGCCCCAGCATTTT,CASSESQRVSPQHF
NA,TRBJ2-5,TRBV2,NA,TGTGCCAGCAGTGAAGCGGAGACCCAGTACTTC,CASSEAETQYF
NA,TRBJ1-2,TRBV18,NA,TGTGCCAGCTCACCACCGAGGGGGGATAGAGGTGGCTACACCTTC,CASSPPRGDRGGYTF
NA,TRBJ1-1,TRBV10-3,NA,TGTGCCATCAGTGGTGGGGGGAACACTGAAGCTTTCTTT,CAISGGGNTEAFF
NA,TRBJ2-1,TRBV19,few,TGTGCCAGTAGTGTTTCGGGGTTTCTAGCGTACGGTTACAATGAGCAGTTCTTC,CASSVSGFLAYGYNEQFF
NA,TRBJ2-1,TRBV7-8,NA,TGTGCCAGCAGCCCGAGCCGTCTGGGGAATGAGCAGTTCTTC,CASSPSRLGNEQFF
TRBD1,TRBJ1-5,TRBV5-6,NA,TGTGCCAGCAGCTTGGCAGGGGGCCCTCAGCCCCAGCATTTT,CASSLAGGPQPQHF
NA,TRBJ1-3,TRBV10-3,NA,TGTGCCTCAGGTGACCTGGGAAACACCATATATTTT,CASGDLGNTIYF
NA,TRBJ2-7,TRBV7-9,many,TGTGCCAGCAGCCCGCGGAAGAGCTCCTACGAGCAGTACTTC,CASSPRKSSYEQYF
NA,TRBJ1-5,TRBV7-8,many,TGTGCCAGCAGTTCCGGTGGGTTAGCTGAGGGGATTGGAGGCAATCAGCCCCAGCATTTT,CASSSGGLAEGIGGNQPQHF
TRBD1,TRBJ1-1,TRBV5-5,NA,TGTGCCAGCAGCTTGTTTCGGACAGGGCGCTTAACCACTGAAGCTTTCTTT,CASSLFRTGRLTTEAFF
NA,TRBJ1-4,TRBV2,few,TGTGCCAGCAGTGAAAGGGCAGTTCTGTTTTTT,CASSERAVLFF
NA,TRBJ2-1,TRBV10-3,few,TGTGCCAGCCATAGCGGCTACAATGAGCAGTTCTTC,CASHSGYNEQFF
TRBD2,TRBJ2-7,TRBV7-2,many,TGTGCCAGCAGCTTACAGAGCGGGGAGATGTACGAGCAGTACTTC,CASSLQSGEMYEQYF
TRBD1,TRBJ2-5,TRBV27,NA,TGTGCCAGCAGTCCGGGACAGATGGTTGAGACCCAGTACTTC,CASSPGQMVETQYF
TRBD1,TRBJ1-1,TRBV20-1,NA,TGCAGTGCTAACCTGCAGGGGGCATGGGCTGAAGCTTTCTTT,CSANLQGAWAEAFF
NA,TRBJ1-1,TRBV7-2,many,TGTGCCAGCAGCTTAGTGGGGGGCAGCACTGAAGCTTTCTTT,CASSLVGGSTEAFF
NA,TRBJ1-6,TRBV19,NA,TGTGCCAGTAGCCTAAGGGGTGAACGCAATTCACCCCTCCACTTT,CASSLRGERNSPLHF
TRBD2,TRBJ2-1,TRBV7-9,NA,TGTGCCAGCAGCCAAAGCGGGGGGGTGAATGAGCAGTTCTTC,CASSQSGGVNEQFF
TRBD1,TRBJ1-1,TRBV4-1,NA,TGCGCCAGCAGAACAACCGGGACAGCGAACACTGAAGCTTTCTTT,CASRTTGTANTEAFF
TRBD2,TRBJ2-5,TRBV11-2,once,TGTGCCAGCAGCTTAGGTCGGGAGGGCGGGACCCAGTACTTC,CASSLGREGGTQYF
TRBD2,TRBJ2-7,TRBV4-3,few,TGCGCCAGCAGCCGCGGGACTAGCGACCCCTACGAGCAGTACTTC,CASSRGTSDPYEQYF
TRBD1,TRBJ1-6,TRBV12-3/TRBV12-4,NA,TGTGCCAGCAGTCTATTACAGGGGCCTAATTCACCCCTCCACTTT,CASSLLQGPNSPLHF
NA,TRBJ2-7,TRBV4-3,few,TGCGCCAGCAGCCAAGGCCTGGGGGGTGAGCAGTACTTC,CASSQGLGGEQYF
TRBD1,TRBJ1-2,TRBV4-1,few,TGCGCCAGCAGCCAAGAGGCAAGACAGGGCTATGGCTACACCTTC,CASSQEARQGYGYTF
TRBD2,TRBJ2-3,TRBV5-1,NA,TGCGCCAGCAGCCTCTTCGGTAGCGGGGAGGTCACTAATACGCAGTATTTT,CASSLFGSGEVTNTQYF
NA,TRBJ2-3,TRBV29-1,few,TGCAGCGGGAGGGGGCGCGGTGATACGCAGTATTTT,CSGRGRGDTQYF
NA,TRBJ2-7,TRBV3-1,NA,TGTGCCAGCAGCCAAGAACAAGTTTACGAGCAGTACTTC,CASSQEQVYEQYF
NA,TRBJ2-1,TRBV20-1,NA,TGCAGTGCTAGAGATTTCCGGGGGCGCCTCAATGAGCAGTTCTTC,CSARDFRGRLNEQFF
TRBD2,TRBJ2-5,TRBV10-3,NA,TGTGCCATCAGTAGTCCGCCTAGCGGGGAATCGGAGACCCAGTACTTC,CAISSPPSGESETQYF
NA,TRBJ1-5,TRBV28,NA,TGTGCCAGCAGTTTGTACCGGACCTCCAATCAGCCCCAGCATTTT,CASSLYRTSNQPQHF
NA,TRBJ1-1,TRBV10-3,NA,TGTGCCATCAGTGGTGGGTGGACTGAAGCTTTCTTT,CAISGGWTEAFF
NA,TRBJ2-7,TRBV6-5,few,TGTGCCAGCAGTTACCCCGGGCGCGAGCAGTACTTC,CASSYPGREQYF
NA,TRBJ2-1,TRBV5-1,NA,TGCGCCAGCAGCTTGGGAGGGTTCTCGTTCTTC,CASSLGGFSFF
NA,TRBJ1-2,TRBV28,few,TGTGCCAGCAAAGTCGGGTCATGGGGAGGTCATAACTATGGCTACACCTTC,CASKVGSWGGHNYGYTF
NA,TRBJ2-3,TRBV4-3,NA,TGCGCCAGCAGCCAAGGACAGACAGATACGCAGTATTTT,CASSQGQTDTQYF
NA,TRBJ1-4,TRBV7-2,many,TGTGCCAGCAGCCTGGGGGGGGGCTCGGCTAATGAAAAACTGTTTTTT,CASSLGGGSANEKLFF
NA,TRBJ2-5,TRBV7-2,few,TGTGCCAGCAGCCCCAGGTCATCCCGTGTAGAGACCCAGTACTTC,CASSPRSSRVETQYF
NA,TRBJ1-2,TRBV4-1,few,TGCGCCAGCAGCCAAGAGAGTCGGCAGGGCGGCTACACCTTC,CASSQESRQGGYTF
TRBD1,TRBJ2-1,TRBV7-9,NA,TGTGCCAGCAGAGATGACAGGGGTAGCTCCTACAATGAGCAGTTCTTC,CASRDDRGSSYNEQFF
NA,TRBJ2-7,TRBV7-8,many,TGTGCCAGCAGCCCCCCGTCAGGCGGCGGGGTCTACGAGCAGTACTTC,CASSPPSGGGVYEQYF
NA,TRBJ1-6,TRBV7-2,NA,TGTGCCAGCAGCTCTGCCCCGGGTAAGGGTTCACCCCTCCACTTT,CASSSAPGKGSPLHF
TRBD2,TRBJ2-3,TRBV4-2,NA,TGTGCCAGCAGCCAAGGGGTAGCGGGGGCCCCAAATACGCAGTATTTT,CASSQGVAGAPNTQYF
NA,TRBJ2-1,TRBV7-6,few,TGTGCCAGCAGCTTAGCCCCCCGACTAGATCTTGAGCAGTTCTTC,CASSLAPRLDLEQFF
NA,TRBJ2-1,TRBV11-2,NA,TGTGCCAGCAGCTTAAATCCAGGCTACAATGAGCAGTTCTTC,CASSLNPGYNEQFF
NA,TRBJ2-1,TRBV2,few,TGTGCCAGCAGGAACGACCGCTCCGGGTACAATGAGCAGTTCTTC,CASRNDRSGYNEQFF
TRBD2,TRBJ2-1,TRBV7-9,NA,TGTGCCAGCAGCCCTAATAGCGGGAGGGCCAGGAATGAGCAGTTCTTC,CASSPNSGRARNEQFF
TRBD2,TRBJ2-1,TRBV15,NA,TGTGCCACCGGTGGGCGGCTAGCGGGAACGGGCAATGAGCAGTTCTTC,CATGGRLAGTGNEQFF
NA,TRBJ1-1,TRBV7-2,few,TGTGCCAGCAGCTTAGGTCAGAGGAACACTGAAGCTTTCTTT,CASSLGQRNTEAFF
NA,TRBJ1-3,TRBV6-6,few,TGTGCCAGCACCCCTAATACAATCTCTGGAAACACCATATATTTT,CASTPNTISGNTIYF
TRBD1,TRBJ2-5,TRBV5-1,NA,TGCGCCAGCAGGAGCGGACAGGGGGGACAAGAGACCCAGTACTTC,CASRSGQGGQETQYF
NA,TRBJ1-5,TRBV6-2/TRBV6-3,NA,TGTGCCAGCAGTTATCCGGTTGGGGAGGGGAGCAATCAGCCCCAGCATTTT,CASSYPVGEGSNQPQHF